Shown below are 31 T cell receptor beta chains from a single sample sequenced in a study of blood T cell repertoires in COVID-19. The protocol was immunoSEQ multiplex PCR, while the TCRdb copy is restricted to in-frame clones and leaves out a portion. Altogether about 190,000 clones are present, about 82% being singletons, with the ten largest covering about 5.5%. Sequences were obtained from peripheral blood. The receptors were gathered from a woman aged 30 to 39 with acute or convalescent COVID-19.

There are a few counts of this clone. This sequence joins TRBV10-2 and TRBJ1-5; possibly TRBD1 for D (5 bases). The V gene's germline CDR1 is WSHSY and CDR2 SAAADI. V was cut by 5 bases and J by 4 bases, with 6 bases left in between. There are 12 residues in the CDR3. The CDR3 region is CASSQGNQPQHF. The DNA for the CDR3 is TGCGCCAGCAGTCAGGGTAATCAGCCCCAGCATTTT.

The chain uses TRBV4-3 and TRBJ1-2; tentatively, D is TRBD1 (6 bases). Trimming pared 0 bases from V and 4 bases from J, leaving 12 bases between. The CDR3 loop spans 15 amino acids. Germline CDR1 reads LGHNA; CDR2 reads YSLEER. DNA of the CDR3: TGCGCCAGCAGCCAAGATCGGGCAGGGGCCTATGGCTACACCTTC. It encodes CASSQDRAGAYGYTF.

The chain has TRBV9 and TRBJ1-1; D is unresolved. The germline V and J ends were trimmed by 2 bases and 3 bases, with 11 bases remaining between them. The germline V gene has CDR1 SGDLS and CDR2 YYNGEE. The CDR3 covers 14 residues. The CDR3 DNA is TGTGCCAGCAGCGTTTACGGAGAGGACACTGAAGCTTTCTTT. Protein: CASSVYGEDTEAFF.

The chain links TRBV7-8 to TRBJ2-3; D is perhaps TRBD1 (5 bases). The CDR3 loop spans 15 amino acids. V was trimmed by 5 bases and J by 1 base, leaving 13 bases between them. In germline, CDR1 is SGHVS, CDR2 FQNEAQ. In nucleotides, the CDR3 is TGTGCCAGCAGCGGACATGAGCGAGGCACAGATACGCAGTATTTT. Protein sequence: CASSGHERGTDTQYF.

This chain connects TRBV5-1 to TRBJ2-3; TRBD2 aligns across 7 bases. In germline, CDR1 is SGHRS, CDR2 YFSETQ. CDR3 length: 14 residues. After removal of 3 bases from V and 6 bases from J, the junction contained 7 bases not matched to a gene. The CDR3 loop reads CASSSQTRGDTQYF. Written as DNA, the CDR3 is TGCGCCAGCAGCTCACAAACGCGGGGGGATACGCAGTATTTT.

The CDR3 sequence is CASSQLKGLAGGDEQFF. As DNA, the CDR3 is TGTGCCAGCAGCCAACTTAAGGGTCTAGCGGGAGGGGACGAGCAGTTCTTC. The chain recombines TRBV4-2 with TRBJ2-1; 12 nucleotides line up with TRBD2. Germline V gene lookup returns CDR1 LGHNA and CDR2 YNFKEQ. This CDR3 contains 17 residues. J was trimmed by 10 bases and V by 2 bases; bases with no gene match: 12.

DNA of the CDR3: TGCGCCAGCAAACCACAAGGTGGCGGGAGGGTCACAGATACGCAGTATTTT. Encoded protein: CASKPQGGGRVTDTQYF. This chain connects TRBV4-1 to TRBJ2-3; 9 bases line up with TRBD2. J was trimmed by 2 bases and V by 7 bases; bases with no gene match: 13. This CDR3 contains 17 residues. Per the germline V gene, CDR1 is MGHRA and CDR2 is YSYEKL.

This sequence joins TRBV3-1 (or the pseudogene TRBV3-2) and TRBJ2-4; 7 bases fit TRBD2. The J segment lost 0 bases and the V segment lost 4 bases, leaving 9 bases of the junction unmatched. Germline assignment: CDR1 LGHDT and CDR2 YNNKEL (reference sequence). The CDR3 extends over 17 amino acids. CDR3 DNA sequence: TGTGCCAGCAGCCGATACCAGCGGGGTCAAGCCAAAAACATTCAGTACTTC. This sequence encodes CASSRYQRGQAKNIQYF.

This chain joins TRBV5-8 and TRBJ2-7, with 9 bases that match TRBD2. This CDR3 contains 15 residues. The trim removed 1 base at V and 1 base at J, leaving 3 bases unmatched. Germline CDR1 reads SGHTS; CDR2 reads YDEGEE. The DNA for the CDR3 is TGTGCCAGCAGCTTGTCTAGCGGGAAGTCCTACGAGCAGTACTTC. Its translation: CASSLSSGKSYEQYF.

This clone was seen a handful of times. This chain links TRBV28 with TRBJ1-1; weak D call: TRBD1 (6 bases). Germline CDR1 and CDR2: MDHEN and SYDVKM. V was clipped by 4 bases and J by 3 bases, with 12 bases between them. CDR3 size: 14 residues. CDR3 sequence: CASSWGGLYTEAFF. The CDR3 DNA reads TGTGCCAGCAGTTGGGGGGGGCTTTACACTGAAGCTTTCTTT.

The chain has TRBV6-6 and TRBJ2-1; 9 bases map to TRBD1. V lost 4 bases and J lost 13; bases outside the gene matches: 5. The CDR3 length is 12 residues. CDR1 is MNHNY and CDR2 is SVGAGI in the germline V gene (reference sequence). CDR3 bases: TGTGCCAGCAGTTCCCCGGGACAGGGACAGTTCTTC. Translating gives CASSSPGQGQFF.

This sequence joins TRBV28 and TRBJ1-6; D unclear. Between the trimmed V and J ends, which lost 6 bases and 6 bases, there was a span of 9 bases. Looked up from germline, CDR1 is MDHEN and CDR2 is SYDVKM. The CDR3 spans 13 residues. The CDR3 nucleotides are TGTGCCAGCAGATCTAGTCTTAATTCACCCCTCCACTTT. It is translated as CASRSSLNSPLHF. Variable domain in full (rest from reference TRBV28 and TRBJ1-6): DVKVTQSSRYLVKRTGEKVFLECVQDMDHENMFWYRQDPGLGLRLIYFSYDVKMKEKGDIPEGYSVSREKKERFSLILESASTNQTSMYLCASRSSLNSPLHFGNGTRLTVT.

This clone occurred a few times. The V gene is TRBV4-3, the J gene TRBJ1-4; TRBD1 aligns across 8 bases. The ends lost 1 base at V and 7 bases at J; junction bases unmatched: 8. The CDR3 is 16 residues long. Germline-derived CDR1 and CDR2 are LGHNA and YSLEER. As DNA, the CDR3 is TGCGCCAGCAGCCAAGGTGCAGGGGGCGCGGGTGAAAAACTGTTTTTT. Translated, it gives CASSQGAGGAGEKLFF.

The chain joins TRBV28 to TRBJ1-4; perhaps TRBD1 as D (6 bases). CDR3 size: 18 residues. Germline V gene sequence: CDR1 MDHEN, CDR2 SYDVKM. V lost 5 bases, J lost 0 bases, and 19 bases lay in between. The CDR3 protein is CASSVQTGIPTTNEKLFF. The CDR3 nucleotides read TGTGCCAGCAGTGTGCAAACAGGGATACCCACAACTAATGAAAAACTGTTTTTT. Combining the CDR3 with reference TRBV28 and TRBJ1-4 gives the whole variable domain DVKVTQSSRYLVKRTGEKVFLECVQDMDHENMFWYRQDPGLGLRLIYFSYDVKMKEKGDIPEGYSVSREKKERFSLILESASTNQTSMYLCASSVQTGIPTTNEKLFFGSGTQLSVL.

The chain is built from TRBV19 and TRBJ2-7; 8 bases map to TRBD1. The V and J ends lost 4 bases and 6 bases, in that order; junction bases with no gene match: 11. CDR1 and CDR2 from the germline V gene are LNHDA and SQIVND (reference sequence). The length of the CDR3 is 15 residues. CDR3 sequence reads: CASSTDRGSESEQYF. DNA of the CDR3: TGTGCCAGTAGTACTGACAGGGGCTCTGAGAGCGAGCAGTACTTC. The entire variable domain, with the rest obtained from reference TRBV19 and TRBJ2-7, is as follows: DGGITQSPKYLFRKEGQNVTLSCEQNLNHDAMYWYRQDPGQGLRLIYYSQIVNDFQKGDIAEGYSVSREKKESFPLTVTSAQKNPTAFYLCASSTDRGSESEQYFGPGTRLTVT.

V and J are TRBV5-5 and TRBJ1-2, with 8 nucleotides matching TRBD1. Per germline, CDR1 SGHKS and CDR2 YYEKEE (reference sequence). After removal of 5 bases from V and 4 bases from J, the junction contained 10 bases not matched to a gene. This CDR3 has 15 amino acids. The DNA for the CDR3 is TGTGCCAGCAGGCAACCGGGACAGGTTCTCTATGGCTACACCTTC. Translating gives CASRQPGQVLYGYTF.

The rearrangement joins TRBV24-1 to TRBJ2-2; TRBD1 agrees at 9 bases. V trimming: 1 base; J trimming: 2 bases; junction bases outside the gene matches: 7. This CDR3 is built from 18 residues. Germline assignment: CDR1 KGHDR and CDR2 SFDVKD. CDR3 bases: TGTGCCACCAGTGATTTCCCAGGACAGGGGAGAAACACCGGGGAGCTGTTTTTT. It is translated as CATSDFPGQGRNTGELFF.

The rearrangement joins TRBV23-1 to TRBJ2-3; unclear D gene. TRBV23-1 is annotated as an ORF whose role is uncertain. CDR3 length: 12 amino acids. Deletions cut 1 base from V and 5 bases from J, with 4 bases between. CDR3 nucleotides: TGCGCCAGCAGTCAATACGGAGATACGCAGTATTTT. It specifies CASSQYGDTQYF.

On this clone: This CDR3 is also generated by other DNA sequences in the sample. The chain is built from TRBV7-2 and TRBJ1-6, with 8 bases lining up with TRBD1. This CDR3 contains 16 residues. J was trimmed by 10 bases and V by 0 bases; bases with no gene match: 8. The germline V gene encodes CDR1 SGHTA and CDR2 FQGNSA. CDR3 in DNA: TGTGCCAGCAGCTTAGCGGCAGGGGGCTTGTACTCACCCCTCCACTTT. Encoded protein: CASSLAAGGLYSPLHF.

The chain employs TRBV28 and TRBJ1-2; tentatively, D is TRBD1 (6 bases). The CDR3 is made up of 13 amino acids. Per germline, CDR1 MDHEN and CDR2 SYDVKM. V lost 3 bases, J lost 8 bases, and 13 bases lay in between. CDR3 nucleotides: TGTGCCAGCAGTTTTCGGGGGGCGCAGGGCTACACCTTC. Protein: CASSFRGAQGYTF.

The chain is built from TRBV7-9 and TRBJ1-5; 10 nucleotides line up with TRBD1. The CDR3 extends over 17 amino acids. V lost 1 base and J lost 6; bases outside the gene matches: 9. CDR1 is SEHNR and CDR2 is FQNEAQ in the germline V gene (reference sequence). In nucleotides, the CDR3 is TGTGCCAGCAGCTTAGATTTGGCGGGACAGGGGTCTCAGCCCCAGCATTTT. The encoded protein is CASSLDLAGQGSQPQHF.

The CDR3 nucleotides read TGTGCCAGCTCACCTGACAGGGTTGGAAACACTGAAGCTTTCTTT. Its protein is CASSPDRVGNTEAFF. The V call is TRBV18, the J call TRBJ1-1, with 7 bases that match TRBD1. Germline V CDR1 and CDR2: KGHSH, LQKENI. The CDR3 length is 15 residues. J was trimmed by 2 bases and V by 3 bases; bases with no gene match: 6.

V and J are TRBV29-1 and TRBJ2-7; D possibly corresponds to TRBD2 (7 bases). Germline V gene sequence: CDR1 SQVTM, CDR2 ANQGSEA. Trimming removed 5 bases from V and 4 bases from J, with 21 bases in between. The CDR3 sequence is 15 residues long. CDR3 in amino acids: CSVKGDRMGGYEQYF. The CDR3, as DNA: TGCAGCGTTAAGGGAGACAGGATGGGAGGGTACGAGCAGTACTTC.

The rearrangement uses TRBV19 and TRBJ2-2; weak D call: TRBD1 (6 bases). The CDR3 is 15 amino acids. CDR1 is LNHDA, CDR2 SQIVND, per germline (reference sequence). The V end lost 1 base, the J end lost 6 bases, and 12 bases lay between the germline ends. In DNA form, the CDR3 reads TGTGCCAGTAGTATAGCCCGGACAGTCGCCGGGGAGCTGTTTTTT. It is translated as CASSIARTVAGELFF.

V usage is TRBV6-6 and J usage is TRBJ2-7; TRBD1 agrees at 9 bases. CDR1 and CDR2 from the germline V gene are MNHNY and SVGAGI (reference sequence). V lost 2 bases, J lost 3 bases, and 5 bases stayed unmatched. The CDR3 loop spans 15 amino acids. CDR3 amino acids: CASSYGTGSFYEQYF. The CDR3 nucleotides read TGTGCCAGCAGTTACGGGACAGGGTCCTTCTACGAGCAGTACTTC.

This clone has a single count. V gene TRBV24-1 combines with J gene TRBJ1-2; D gene ambiguous. The CDR3 has 12 amino acids. The ends were cut back, 4 bases at V and 4 bases at J, with 6 bases in the middle. CDR1 is KGHDR, CDR2 SFDVKD, per germline. This chain's CDR3 is CATSETTYGYTF. In DNA form, the CDR3 reads TGTGCCACCAGTGAAACAACCTATGGCTACACCTTC.

The chain links TRBV5-6 to TRBJ2-7, with 7 bases matching TRBD1. Trimming at V came to 7 bases and at J to 3 bases, leaving 16 bases not matched to a gene. The CDR3 sequence is 16 residues long. The germline V gene encodes CDR1 SGHDT and CDR2 YYEEEE. The CDR3 is CASGTLTGAPLYEQYF. The CDR3, as DNA: TGTGCCAGCGGAACCTTAACAGGGGCCCCTCTCTACGAGCAGTACTTC.

V gene TRBV28 combines with J gene TRBJ1-4, with D hard to call. Trimming pared 10 bases from V and 6 bases from J, leaving 9 bases between. CDR1 and CDR2 from the germline V gene are MDHEN and SYDVKM. CDR3 length: 11 amino acids. The CDR3 is CATNTDEKLFF. CDR3 nucleotide sequence: TGTGCCACTAATACCGATGAAAAACTGTTTTTT.

This sequence joins TRBV27 and TRBJ2-2; 7 bases map to TRBD1. The CDR3 spans 15 residues. Germline-derived CDR1 and CDR2 are MNHEY and SMNVEV (reference sequence). The junction had 5 bases not matched to a gene; V was cut back by 2 bases and J by 5 bases. CDR3 sequence (DNA): TGTGCCAGCAGTTTACAGATCAGGGGGACCGGGGAGCTGTTTTTT. It translates to CASSLQIRGTGELFF.

The V gene is TRBV18, the J gene TRBJ2-1; maybe TRBD2 (5 bases). The germline gives CDR1 KGHSH, CDR2 LQKENI. The CDR3 has 13 amino acids. Trimming pared 6 bases from V and 8 bases from J, leaving 14 bases between. This chain's CDR3 is CASSPDWLDEQFF. The CDR3, as DNA: TGTGCCAGCTCTCCGGACTGGTTGGATGAGCAGTTCTTC.

The V call is TRBV5-5, the J call TRBJ1-1, with D perhaps TRBD1 (6 bases). This CDR3 region has 15 residues. Trimming left V 3 bases short and J 0 bases short, with 12 bases between. Per the germline V gene, CDR1 is SGHKS and CDR2 is YYEKEE (reference sequence). The CDR3 is CASSWGQALNTEAFF. The CDR3 DNA sequence: TGTGCCAGCAGCTGGGGGCAGGCCCTGAACACTGAAGCTTTCTTT.